The rows below give T cell receptor beta chains drawn from one sample of a study of early stage breast cancer tumors. Only in-frame clones appear in the TCRdb table, and some are missing; sequencing was by immunoSEQ multiplex PCR. The data contain about 5,100 clones, roughly 67% of them seen just once; the ten biggest clones take up under 30%. Sequencing was performed on breast tumor tissue. These receptors were collected from a person aged 50-59 years with breast cancer. The CDR3 runs from the conserved cysteine through the conserved F or W. A D gene is named only where the DNA matches it firmly. Size values are once, few and many counts, or a class for expanded clones, and some rows have none.

CDR3: CASSPQDATDTQYF
DNA: TGTGCCAGCAGCCCCCAGGACGCCACAGATACGCAGTATTTT
size: .
J: TRBJ2-3
V: TRBV7-3
D: .

CDR3: CASRSGITDTQYF
DNA: TGTGCCAGCAGAAGCGGGATCACAGATACGCAGTATTTT
size: .
J: TRBJ2-3
V: TRBV2
D: TRBD2

CDR3: CASSFSGGAHGELFF
DNA: TGTGCCAGCAGCTTTAGCGGGGGGGCCCACGGGGAGCTGTTTTTT
size: once
J: TRBJ2-2
V: TRBV9
D: TRBD2

CDR3: CASSPQTAGLAGGYEQYF
DNA: TGTGCCAGCTCACCACAGACGGCTGGACTAGCGGGAGGTTACGAGCAGTACTTC
size: few
J: TRBJ2-7
V: TRBV18
D: TRBD2

CDR3: CASGLGTGFGQYF
DNA: TGTGCTAGTGGCCTGGGTACAGGGTTCGGGCAGTACTTC
size: .
J: TRBJ2-7
V: TRBV12-5
D: .

CDR3: CASSVASGGTGELFF
DNA: TGTGCCAGCAGCGTAGCTAGCGGGGGCACCGGGGAGCTGTTTTTT
size: .
J: TRBJ2-2
V: TRBV9
D: TRBD2

CDR3: CASSLGGKDTQYF
DNA: TGTGCCAGTAGTTTAGGAGGAAAAGATACGCAGTATTTT
size: .
J: TRBJ2-3
V: TRBV19
D: .

CDR3: CASSLGGSSYEQYF
DNA: TGTGCCAGCAGCTTAGGGGGTAGCTCCTACGAGCAGTACTTC
size: .
J: TRBJ2-7
V: TRBV11-3
D: .

CDR3: CSVGGGAGLNTEAFF
DNA: TGCAGCGTTGGGGGGGGTGCAGGGCTGAACACTGAAGCTTTCTTT
size: once
J: TRBJ1-1
V: TRBV29-1
D: .

CDR3: CASSTRTGSSGNTIYF
DNA: TGTGCCAGCAGCACGCGGACAGGGAGCTCTGGAAACACCATATATTTT
size: .
J: TRBJ1-3
V: TRBV7-9
D: TRBD1

CDR3: CASSEINTGELFF
DNA: TGCGCCAGCAGTGAGATTAACACCGGGGAGCTGTTTTTT
size: .
J: TRBJ2-2
V: TRBV10-1
D: .

CDR3: CASSESETGTASITYGYTF
DNA: TGTGCCAGCAGTGAATCAGAGACCGGGACAGCCTCTATTACCTATGGCTACACCTTC
size: few
J: TRBJ1-2
V: TRBV6-1
D: TRBD1

CDR3: CASSLVGDGDYEQYF
DNA: TGTGCCAGCAGCTTAGTGGGGGATGGGGACTACGAGCAGTACTTC
size: .
J: TRBJ2-7
V: TRBV7-9
D: .

CDR3: CASSPSAGANQPQHF
DNA: TGTGCCAGCTCACCATCGGCAGGGGCCAATCAGCCCCAGCATTTT
size: .
J: TRBJ1-5
V: TRBV18
D: .

CDR3: CSVDRGTNYGYTF
DNA: TGCAGCGTCGACAGGGGGACCAACTATGGCTACACCTTC
size: .
J: TRBJ1-2
V: TRBV29-1
D: TRBD1

CDR3: CASIEGLNYGYTF
DNA: TGTGCCAGCATCGAAGGACTAAACTATGGCTACACCTTC
size: few
J: TRBJ1-2
V: TRBV6-1
D: .

CDR3: CASSLGTKNIQYF
DNA: TGTGCCAGCAGCTTGGGAACCAAAAACATTCAGTACTTC
size: few
J: TRBJ2-4
V: TRBV5-8
D: .

CDR3: CASSFSGPGELFF
DNA: TGTGCCAGCAGCTTTTCGGGGCCCGGGGAGCTGTTTTTT
size: .
J: TRBJ2-2
V: TRBV5-4
D: .

CDR3: CASMGRASGWDTQYF
DNA: TGTGCCAGCATGGGGAGGGCTAGCGGTTGGGATACGCAGTATTTT
size: .
J: TRBJ2-3
V: TRBV6-1
D: TRBD2

CDR3: CASATSGDNGKNIQYF
DNA: TGCGCCAGCGCCACTAGCGGTGACAATGGCAAAAACATTCAGTACTTC
size: .
J: TRBJ2-4
V: TRBV5-1
D: TRBD2

CDR3: CASSQQGAGAGNTIYF
DNA: TGTGCCAGCAGCCAACAGGGGGCTGGAGCTGGAAACACCATATATTTT
size: few
J: TRBJ1-3
V: TRBV28
D: TRBD1

CDR3: CAWTLGGYEQYF
DNA: TGTGCCTGGACCCTAGGGGGGTACGAGCAGTACTTC
size: large
J: TRBJ2-7
V: TRBV30
D: .

CDR3: CASSEGGVFEAFF
DNA: TGTGCCAGCAGTGAAGGGGGCGTATTTGAGGCTTTCTTT
size: once
J: TRBJ1-1
V: TRBV2
D: .

CDR3: CASSWDRAHEQFF
DNA: TGTGCCAGCTCATGGGACAGGGCCCATGAGCAGTTCTTC
size: .
J: TRBJ2-1
V: TRBV18
D: TRBD1

CDR3: CARERTASSGNTIYF
DNA: TGTGCCAGGGAAAGGACGGCAAGCTCTGGAAACACCATATATTTT
size: .
J: TRBJ1-3
V: TRBV21-1
D: .

CDR3: CASSSLGTGGSYEQYF
DNA: TGTGCCAGCAGCAGCCTAGGGACAGGGGGATCCTACGAGCAGTACTTC
size: .
J: TRBJ2-7
V: TRBV11-2
D: TRBD1

CDR3: CATTVFPNYGYTF
DNA: TGTGCCACCACCGTGTTTCCTAACTATGGCTACACCTTC
size: .
J: TRBJ1-2
V: TRBV15
D: .

CDR3: CSVDKGGRETQYF
DNA: TGCAGCGTTGATAAAGGGGGCCGCGAGACCCAGTACTTC
size: .
J: TRBJ2-5
V: TRBV29-1
D: TRBD1

CDR3: CASSSGRAINEQFF
DNA: TGTGCCAGCAGCAGCGGGAGGGCCATCAATGAGCAGTTCTTC
size: few
J: TRBJ2-1
V: TRBV6-5
D: TRBD2

CDR3: CASTQKGDSEQYF
DNA: TGTGCCAGCACACAGAAAGGGGATAGCGAGCAGTACTTC
size: .
J: TRBJ2-7
V: TRBV7-9
D: .

CDR3: CASSAEGEALLYEQYF
DNA: TGTGCCAGCAGTGCAGAGGGAGAGGCCCTATTATACGAGCAGTACTTC
size: .
J: TRBJ2-7
V: TRBV6-1
D: .

CDR3: CASSSGTSGFTDTQYF
DNA: TGTGCCAGCAGCTCCGGGACTAGCGGCTTCACAGATACGCAGTATTTT
size: .
J: TRBJ2-3
V: TRBV5-5
D: TRBD2

CDR3: CASTRWNFMNTEAFF
DNA: TGTGCCAGCACTCGATGGAATTTCATGAACACTGAAGCTTTCTTT
size: few
J: TRBJ1-1
V: TRBV6-5
D: .

CDR3: CSVGNPTNEKLFF
DNA: TGCAGCGTTGGAAACCCAACTAATGAAAAACTGTTTTTT
size: few
J: TRBJ1-4
V: TRBV29-1
D: .

CDR3: CASSRTGQGADEQYF
DNA: TGTGCCAGCAGCCGGACGGGACAGGGGGCGGACGAGCAGTACTTC
size: .
J: TRBJ2-7
V: TRBV7-2
D: TRBD1

CDR3: CASSANLAGDTQYF
DNA: TGTGCCAGCAGTGCTAACCTAGCGGGAGATACGCAGTATTTT
size: .
J: TRBJ2-3
V: TRBV2
D: TRBD2

CDR3: CASSPGQGSDTQYF
DNA: TGTGCCAGCTCACCCGGACAGGGGTCAGATACGCAGTATTTT
size: .
J: TRBJ2-3
V: TRBV18
D: TRBD1

CDR3: CASSLNRGLTLVANVLTF
DNA: TGTGCCAGCAGCTTAAACAGGGGTTTAACTCTGGTGGCCAACGTCCTGACTTTC
size: .
J: TRBJ2-6
V: TRBV7-9
D: TRBD1

CDR3: CASSVAGASGQNEQFF
DNA: TGTGCCAGCAGCGTAGCCGGGGCTAGCGGCCAGAATGAGCAGTTCTTC
size: .
J: TRBJ2-1
V: TRBV9
D: TRBD2

CDR3: CASSPPLGQGTPRHSQNIQYF
DNA: TGTGCCAGCTCACCACCTCTCGGGCAGGGGACCCCAAGGCATAGCCAAAACATTCAGTACTTC
size: once
J: TRBJ2-4
V: TRBV18
D: .

CDR3: CASSLVRVKTGELFF
DNA: TGTGCCAGCAGCTTAGTTAGGGTAAAGACCGGGGAGCTGTTTTTT
size: .
J: TRBJ2-2
V: TRBV7-2
D: .

CDR3: CASSFQGAPYSNQPQHF
DNA: TGTGCCAGCAGTTTTCAGGGGGCTCCGTATAGCAATCAGCCCCAGCATTTT
size: once
J: TRBJ1-5
V: TRBV28
D: TRBD1

CDR3: CASSQPHRTDGYTF
DNA: TGCGCCAGCAGCCAGCCCCACCGGACAGATGGCTACACCTTC
size: few
J: TRBJ1-2
V: TRBV4-1
D: .

CDR3: CASSMSQGGNQPQHF
DNA: TGTGCCAGCAGTATGTCACAGGGGGGCAATCAGCCCCAGCATTTT
size: few
J: TRBJ1-5
V: TRBV6-5
D: TRBD1

CDR3: CASYDRALNEKLFF
DNA: TGTGCCAGCTACGACAGGGCCCTTAATGAAAAACTGTTTTTT
size: once
J: TRBJ1-4
V: TRBV6-4
D: TRBD1

CDR3: CASSNLAGGTDTQYF
DNA: TGTGCCAGTAGTAACCTAGCGGGGGGCACAGATACGCAGTATTTT
size: few
J: TRBJ2-3
V: TRBV19
D: TRBD2

CDR3: CSVEGLLSSYNEQFF
DNA: TGCAGCGTTGAAGGGCTACTCAGCTCCTACAATGAGCAGTTCTTC
size: .
J: TRBJ2-1
V: TRBV29-1
D: .

CDR3: CASSQEVSPGYSYEQYF
DNA: TGTGCCAGCAGCCAAGAGGTCAGTCCGGGCTATTCCTACGAGCAGTACTTC
size: few
J: TRBJ2-7
V: TRBV14
D: .

CDR3: CAWNLPNQPQHF
DNA: TGTGCCTGGAACCTTCCCAATCAGCCCCAGCATTTT
size: .
J: TRBJ1-5
V: TRBV30
D: .

CDR3: CASSLDLAGGNEQFF
DNA: TGTGCCAGCAGCTTAGATCTAGCGGGAGGCAATGAGCAGTTCTTC
size: .
J: TRBJ2-1
V: TRBV7-9
D: TRBD2

CDR3: CASSLKPGFYGYTF
DNA: TGTGCCAGCAGTCTTAAGCCGGGATTCTATGGCTACACCTTC
size: .
J: TRBJ1-2
V: TRBV27
D: .

CDR3: CASSPGDRAYEQYF
DNA: TGTGCCAGCAGTCCGGGGGACAGGGCCTACGAGCAGTACTTC
size: .
J: TRBJ2-7
V: TRBV28
D: TRBD1

CDR3: CASSVDGYTEAFF
DNA: TGTGCCAGCAGTGTCGACGGTTACACTGAAGCTTTCTTT
size: large
J: TRBJ1-1
V: TRBV2
D: .

CDR3: CASSWTGGWTEAFF
DNA: TGCGCCAGCAGCTGGACAGGGGGATGGACTGAAGCTTTCTTT
size: .
J: TRBJ1-1
V: TRBV4-1
D: TRBD1

CDR3: CASSFGHSIYNEQFF
DNA: TGTGCCAGCAGCTTCGGACATTCCATTTACAATGAGCAGTTCTTC
size: .
J: TRBJ2-1
V: TRBV7-9
D: .

CDR3: CASSLWDEQFF
DNA: TGTGCCAGCAGCTTATGGGATGAGCAGTTCTTC
size: .
J: TRBJ2-1
V: TRBV7-2
D: .

CDR3: CASSANTDNEQFF
DNA: TGTGCCAGCAGCGCAAACACTGACAATGAGCAGTTCTTC
size: once
J: TRBJ2-1
V: TRBV7-3
D: .

CDR3: CASSLNREAYEQYF
DNA: TGTGCCAGCAGCCTCAACAGGGAGGCCTACGAGCAGTACTTC
size: .
J: TRBJ2-7
V: TRBV7-6
D: .

CDR3: CASSLVSGAVGEQYF
DNA: TGTGCCAGCTCACTTGTCTCCGGGGCAGTGGGAGAGCAGTACTTC
size: few
J: TRBJ2-7
V: TRBV18
D: .